Following are 22 T cell receptor beta chains from one sample sequenced in a study of cytomegalovirus exposure and HLA in healthy donors. Amplification used 60 Vbeta primers and 13 Jbeta primers. The assay was immunoSEQ multiplex PCR, and TCRdb's table has in-frame clones only and misses some. The profile shows 100,000 or so clones, 76% of them singletons. Sequencing was carried out using PBMCs. The receptors were gathered from a man between 40 and 49 years old in good health and CMV-seronegative.

CDR3 DNA sequence: TGCGCCAGCAGCTTGACCCCAGGGGCAGAGACCCAGTACTTC. Amino acids: CASSLTPGAETQYF. The chain couples TRBV5-1 to TRBJ2-5, with D maybe TRBD1 (6 bases). The CDR3 is 14 residues long. Germline CDR1 and CDR2: SGHRS and YFSETQ. V shed 1 base and J shed 4 bases, with 11 bases lying between them.

The chain joins TRBV18 to TRBJ1-6; 7 nucleotides line up with TRBD1. J lost 7 bases, V lost 6 bases, and 9 bases had no gene match. The CDR3 runs 15 residues. The V gene's germline CDR1 is KGHSH and CDR2 LQKENI. The CDR3 coding sequence is TGTGCCAGCTCCCGGGAGGGGGCAGGGAATTCACCCCTCCACTTT. Translated, it gives CASSREGAGNSPLHF.

The chain has TRBV2 and TRBJ1-1; 8 positions agree with TRBD1. Germline assignment: CDR1 SNHLY and CDR2 FYNNEI. CDR3 length: 14 amino acids. With 5 bases clipped from V and 3 bases from J, the junction kept 5 bases outside the gene matches. DNA of the CDR3: TGTGCCAGCAGTAATACAGGGGGAGACACTGAAGCTTTCTTT. Its protein product is CASSNTGGDTEAFF.

The chain couples TRBV30 to TRBJ1-3; no clear D. From germline, CDR1 is GTSNPN and CDR2 SVGIG (reference sequence). The CDR3 runs 13 residues. Between the trimmed V and J ends, which lost 4 bases and 3 bases, there was a span of 10 bases. The CDR3 nucleotides are TGTGCCTGGAATTACGCCGGTGGAAACACCATATATTTT. Translating gives CAWNYAGGNTIYF.

This clone was recorded a few times. The rearrangement links TRBV28 to TRBJ1-2, with 9 bases aligning to TRBD1. This CDR3 region has 15 residues. Germline V gene data show CDR1 as MDHEN and CDR2 as SYDVKM. Trimming removed 7 bases from V and 6 bases from J; junction bases left unmatched: 12. DNA for the CDR3: TGTGCCAGCATTGGTGGGGGGACAGGGTCCCATGGCTACACCTTC. This translates into CASIGGGTGSHGYTF.

V gene TRBV7-2 combines with J gene TRBJ1-3; no clear D. This CDR3 region has 12 residues. V was pared by 0 bases and J by 8 bases, with 5 bases between. Germline CDR1 is SGHTA and CDR2 is FQGNSA. The CDR3 is CASSLAAHTIYF. CDR3 DNA sequence: TGTGCCAGCAGCTTAGCAGCGCACACCATATATTTT.

This clone was picked up a small number of times. This chain joins TRBV19 and TRBJ1-6; D is uncertain. V lost 3 bases, J lost 8 bases, and 14 bases lay in between. Germline V gives CDR1 LNHDA, CDR2 SQIVND (reference sequence). This CDR3 spans 15 amino acids. The chain's CDR3 is CASSMQARNHSPLHF. CDR3 bases: TGTGCCAGTAGTATGCAGGCCCGTAACCATTCACCCCTCCACTTT.

The chain couples TRBV9 to TRBJ2-2; a weak D match, TRBD2 (6 bases). V lost 4 bases and J lost 8, with 21 bases in between. Germline V gene lookup returns CDR1 SGDLS and CDR2 YYNGEE. The CDR3 covers 16 residues. The CDR3 DNA is TGTGCCAGCAGCAACCCAGGGACTGGACGAGAGGGGGAGCTGTTTTTT. Translating it yields CASSNPGTGREGELFF.

A remark on this clone: An end of the junction differs from the germline gene, which may be a read error. The J gene is TRBJ1-1, the V gene TRBV30, with no clear D. CDR1 and CDR2 (germline): GTSNPN, SVGIG (reference sequence). CDR3 length equals 12 residues. The CDR3 is CATVAGSPDAFF. CDR3 in DNA: TGTGCCACCGTGGCGGGGTCCCCTGACGCTTTCTTT.

The chain couples TRBV10-1 to TRBJ2-7; 9 positions match TRBD1. After removal of 11 bases from V and 3 bases from J, the junction contained 5 bases not matched to a gene. This CDR3 is built from 12 residues. Germline CDR1 is WNHNN and CDR2 is SYGVQD (reference sequence). DNA for the CDR3: TGCGCCGGCCGACAGGGGGTCTACGAGCAGTACGTC. This encodes CAGRQGVYEQYV.

Turning to this clone: One end of the junction does not line up with germline, which may come from a read error. The chain combines TRBV4-2 with TRBJ2-7, with D possibly matching TRBD2 (6 bases). Germline CDR1 LGHNA, CDR2 YNFKEQ. The CDR3 is made up of 14 amino acids. The CDR3 region has the DNA TGTGCCAGCGGCCAAGGGACTGGGCTCTACGAGCAGTACTTC. Its translation: CASGQGTGLYEQYF.

CDR3 DNA: TGTGCCAGCAGGGCTAGCGGGGGGGCCACAGATACGCAGTATTTT. Residues: CASRASGGATDTQYF. This chain uses TRBV6-4 with TRBJ2-3, with 12 positions matching TRBD2. The CDR3 covers 15 residues. With 6 bases clipped from V and 2 bases from J, the junction kept 3 bases outside the gene matches. Germline loops: CDR1 MRHNA, CDR2 SNTAGT.

The chain is built from TRBV7-9 and TRBJ2-1; tentatively, D is TRBD2 (7 bases). This CDR3 has 15 residues. Germline assignment: CDR1 SEHNR and CDR2 FQNEAQ (reference sequence). Trimming shortened V by 6 bases and J by 7 bases, and 19 bases separated the two germline ends. The CDR3 loop reads CASRPGGGEVNEQFF. CDR3 nucleotides: TGTGCCAGCAGGCCAGGAGGGGGGGAGGTTAATGAGCAGTTCTTC.

The chain has TRBV11-2 and TRBJ1-6, with TRBD1 identical over 7 bases. CDR3 length: 15 amino acids. The junction had 9 bases not matched to a gene; V was cut back by 6 bases and J by 7 bases. The germline V gene has CDR1 SGHAT and CDR2 FQNNGV. CDR3 protein: CASSLGGRGNSPLHF. CDR3 sequence (DNA): TGTGCCAGCAGTCTGGGTGGCAGGGGGAATTCACCCCTCCACTTT.

The chain is built from TRBV19 and TRBJ2-1, with a weak D call TRBD1 (6 bases). The CDR3 is 13 amino acids. Germline values: CDR1 LNHDA, CDR2 SQIVND (reference sequence). The V end lost 6 bases, the J end lost 4 bases, and 10 bases lay between the germline ends. DNA of the CDR3: TGTGCCAGTAGACAGGGTTTTTACAATGAGCAGTTCTTC. It translates to CASRQGFYNEQFF.

The rearrangement links TRBV6-1 to TRBJ2-5; weak D call: TRBD2 (6 bases). Germline-derived CDR1 and CDR2 are MNHNS and SASEGT. The CDR3 has 16 residues. Trimming took 1 base from V and 4 from J, leaving 16 bases between them. The CDR3 DNA reads TGTGCCAGCAGTGAAGGCCTGCACGACGGGGGAGAGACCCAGTACTTC. This gives the protein CASSEGLHDGGETQYF.

This chain uses TRBV7-2 with TRBJ1-5, with 11 bases identical to TRBD1. The V gene end was trimmed by 5 bases and the J gene end by 7 bases; junction bases not matched to a gene: 7. Looked up from germline, CDR1 is SGHTA and CDR2 is FQGNSA. The length of the CDR3 is 15 residues. The CDR3 nucleotides are TGTGCCAGCAGCGCCGGACAGGGGGCAGGGCAGCCCCAGCATTTT. This gives the protein CASSAGQGAGQPQHF.

This chain joins TRBV7-8 and TRBJ2-5, with D uncertain. Germline V gives CDR1 SGHVS, CDR2 FQNEAQ. The V end lost 3 bases, the J end lost 2 bases, and 7 bases lay between the germline ends. The CDR3 sequence is 13 residues long. The CDR3 reads CASSLTIQETQYF. CDR3 sequence (DNA): TGTGCCAGCAGCTTGACAATTCAAGAGACCCAGTACTTC. The full variable domain, rest sourced from reference TRBV7-8 and TRBJ2-5, is GAGVSQSPRYKVAKRGQDVALRCDPISGHVSLFWYQQALGQGPEFLTYFQNEAQLDKSGLPSDRFFAERPEGSVSTLKIQRTQQEDSAVYLCASSLTIQETQYFGPGTRLLVL.

This chain joins TRBV19 and TRBJ1-5; maybe TRBD1 (5 bases). The CDR3 is 13 residues long. Germline-derived CDR1 and CDR2 are LNHDA and SQIVND (reference sequence). V shed 3 bases and J shed 4 bases, with 7 bases lying between them. CDR3 residues: CASSMGRNQPQHF. In DNA, the CDR3 is TGTGCCAGTAGTATGGGGCGTAATCAGCCCCAGCATTTT.

J is TRBJ2-6 and V is TRBV15, with TRBD1 matching over 10 bases. V shed 4 bases and J 2 bases; nucleotides not matched to a gene: 5. The germline CDR1 and CDR2 sequences are LNHNV and YYDKDF (reference sequence). The CDR3 length is 17 residues. CDR3 DNA: TGTGCCACCAGCACAAGGACAGGGGGAGCTGGGGCCAACGTCCTGACTTTC. It specifies CATSTRTGGAGANVLTF.

The V gene is TRBV4-3, the J gene TRBJ2-1; 8 bases are a match to TRBD2. CDR3 length: 15 residues. The germline gives CDR1 LGHNA, CDR2 YSLEER. V shed 1 base, J shed 8 bases, and the junction held 7 bases outside the gene matches. In nucleotides, the CDR3 is TGCGCCAGCAGCCAAGTCCGGGGGGGCCCCGATGAGCAGTTCTTC. Protein product: CASSQVRGGPDEQFF.

The chain recombines TRBV14 with TRBJ1-1; no definite D call. The CDR3 has 13 amino acids. Trimming pared 5 bases from V and 2 bases from J, leaving 9 bases between. Per the germline V gene, CDR1 is SGHDN and CDR2 is FVKESK. The CDR3 region has the DNA TGTGCCAGCAGCTCAAATTCCAACACTGAAGCTTTCTTT. It specifies CASSSNSNTEAFF.